Described below is a single T cell receptor (beta chain) sequence and its context. This clone was recorded a few times. Its antigen is still unknown. Nothing much larger sits one base from this clone, and base qualities are not available. The germline V gene provides CDR1 MDHEN and CDR2 SYDVKM. Spanning cysteine to phenylalanine, the CDR3 consists of 13 amino acids. Just the 39-base CDR3 DNA is kept, in frame starting at base 1. Between the V and J ends, shortened by 6 bases and 3 bases respectively, the junction contains 9 bases. Library prep was done by the immunoSEQ multiplex PCR assay. Entries here come from immuneACCESS through TCRdb and include only in-frame sequences with V and J called. Some clones fail to appear in such tables; in the studies checked, an unresolved V gene covers under half of the shortfall, and the cause of the remainder is unknown. Across this sample there are 20,000 to 25,000 clones, with 70% to 85% seen only once. Around 20% of the sample belongs to the ten largest clones.

Checkpoint therapy was initiated 14 to 28 days after autologous transplant, and ipilimumab was administered at 1 mg/kg intravenously on day 1 of selected weeks. Patients received nivolumab at 3 mg/kg intravenously on day 1 of weeks 1, 4, 7, 10, and every two weeks through week 26. The study was a Phase Ib clinical trial testing combined checkpoint inhibition with ipilimumab and nivolumab as consolidation after autologous stem cell transplantation. These data originate in a study of ipilimumab plus nivolumab after autologous stem cell transplantation (dated by TCRdb to 2020 to 2023). Study-wide context: The median number of doses that trial patients received was about five for ipilimumab and under 10 for nivolumab. Primary refractory and relapsed disease were included in the DLBCL cohort, with 18-month progression-free survival of around 84% and 29%, respectively. Patients undergoing autologous transplant for high-risk diffuse large B cell lymphoma, mature T cell lymphoma, or multiple myeloma were enrolled in the trial. Roughly 40 patients made up the trial's intent-to-treat population.

Broader findings and caveats from the paper: The authors concluded that combined checkpoint inhibition appeared tolerable when used as consolidation after transplant. According to the authors, a biologic rationale for studying the approach further came from T cell receptor repertoire, regulatory T cell phenotype and gut microbiota profiles.

The sequence links TRBV28 to TRBJ1-5; TRBD1 might be the D gene, on 5 matching bases. The material was PBMCs, obtained in a trial of ipilimumab plus nivolumab as post-transplant consolidation. This TCR was sampled from a male donor with diffuse large B-cell lymphoma. The CDR3 protein is CASSGGFNQPQHF. The nucleotide sequence is given as TGTGCCAGCAGCGGGGGGTTCAATCAGCCCCAGCATTTT.